This T cell receptor beta chain is from a study of CD8 T cells in ankylosing spondylitis. Points from the study as a whole: Certain motif variants had earlier been reported in reactive arthritis synovial fluid and blood. With a CD8+ phenotype, disease-linked clones were relatively rare in peripheral blood. Reportedly, matched ankylosing spondylitis synovial fluid was significantly enriched for disease-linked clones. A TCR beta motif of fewer than ten highly homologous variants appeared characteristic of ankylosing spondylitis blood.

Researchers built TCR beta libraries using quantitative 5'-RACE with molecular barcodes. MiXCR was run by TCRdb on the 5' RACE reads, yielding one entry per CDR3 protein. The repertoire holds around 450,000 distinct CDR3 sequences, with more than 25% as singletons. This CDR3 spans 13 amino acids. Trimming cost V 1 base and J 5 bases, with 7 bases left between them. Germline assignment: CDR1 KGHDR and CDR2 SFDVKD. In regard to this clonotype: Its target is not known.

This clonotype was sampled from a male donor with ankylosing spondylitis. The sequencing input was blood, either unsorted or a sorted T cell fraction (not recorded which). The V call is TRBV24-1, the J call TRBJ1-1; tentatively, D is TRBD1 (5 bases). The chain's CDR3 is CATSDFGGTEAFF. DNA for the CDR3: TGTGCCACCAGTGATTTCGGGGGAACTGAAGCTTTCTTT.